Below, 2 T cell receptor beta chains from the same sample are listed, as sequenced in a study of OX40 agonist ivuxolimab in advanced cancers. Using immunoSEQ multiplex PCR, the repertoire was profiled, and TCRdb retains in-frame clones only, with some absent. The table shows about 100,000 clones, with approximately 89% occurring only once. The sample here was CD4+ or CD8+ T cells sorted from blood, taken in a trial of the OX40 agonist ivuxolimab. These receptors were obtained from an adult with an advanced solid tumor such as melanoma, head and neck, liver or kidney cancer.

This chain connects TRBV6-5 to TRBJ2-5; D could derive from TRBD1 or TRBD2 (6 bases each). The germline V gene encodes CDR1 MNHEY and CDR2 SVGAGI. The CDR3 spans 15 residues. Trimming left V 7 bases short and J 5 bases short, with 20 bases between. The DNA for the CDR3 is TGTGCCAGCACCCCCCTTGGGGGGCTCGGCGAGACCCAGTACTTC. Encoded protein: CASTPLGGLGETQYF.

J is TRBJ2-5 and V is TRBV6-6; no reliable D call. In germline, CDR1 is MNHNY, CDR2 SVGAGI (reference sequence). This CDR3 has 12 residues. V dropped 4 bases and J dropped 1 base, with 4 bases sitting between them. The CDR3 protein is CASSWGQETQYF. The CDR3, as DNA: TGTGCCAGCAGTTGGGGCCAAGAGACCCAGTACTTC.